Following are 5 T cell receptor beta chains from one sample sequenced in a study of cytomegalovirus exposure and HLA in healthy donors. The PCR used 60 Vbeta and 13 Jbeta primers. Profiled with immunoSEQ multiplex PCR; TCRdb holds only in-frame clones, not every one. Of 200,000 to 250,000 clones in the sample, approximately 82% were seen once. The sequenced sample consisted of PBMCs. The receptors were gathered from a woman between 35 and 50 years old in good health and CMV-seronegative.

The rearrangement joins TRBV7-8 to TRBJ2-1; 7 positions agree with TRBD2. Unmatched junction bases numbered 17, after V lost 5 bases and J lost 13 bases. The CDR3 spans 15 residues. Germline lookup yields CDR1 SGHVS and CDR2 FQNEAQ. CDR3 DNA: TGTGCCAGCAGCCGTGGGAGGGATCGGGGAAGTTCCCAGTTCTTC. Its translation: CASSRGRDRGSSQFF.

The chain recombines TRBV7-2 with TRBJ1-4, with TRBD1 matching over 8 bases. This CDR3 is built from 15 residues. Per the germline V gene, CDR1 is SGHTA and CDR2 is FQGNSA. Trimming cost V 1 base and J 4 bases; bases outside gene matches: 2. The CDR3 DNA is TGTGCCAGCAGCTTAGGGGGACAGGTTAATGAAAAACTGTTTTTT. Protein sequence: CASSLGGQVNEKLFF.

Comments on this clone: The sample has other DNA sequences that encode this CDR3 too. This sequence joins TRBV6-5 and TRBJ1-1; 8 nucleotides match TRBD1. The CDR3 is 14 amino acids. V gave up 6 bases and J gave up 0 bases; unmatched junction bases: 3. Germline CDR1 reads MNHEY; CDR2 reads SVGAGI. CDR3 amino acids: CASSLDRVNTEAFF. The CDR3 DNA follows: TGTGCCAGCAGCTTGGACAGGGTGAACACTGAAGCTTTCTTT.

The J gene is TRBJ2-3, the V gene TRBV7-2; 7 bases are a match to TRBD2. CDR3 length equals 15 residues. V shed 5 bases and J 9 bases; nucleotides not matched to a gene: 14. The germline gives CDR1 SGHTA, CDR2 FQGNSA. Here the CDR3 reads CASSPRSGALLTQYF. The DNA of the CDR3 is TGTGCCAGCAGCCCTAGAAGCGGGGCCCTCCTAACGCAGTATTTT. Based on the CDR3 plus reference TRBV7-2 and TRBJ2-3, the full variable domain is GAGVSQSPSNKVTEKGKDVELRCDPISGHTALYWYRQSLGQGLEFLIYFQGNSAPDKSGLPSDRFSAERTGGSVSTLTIQRTQQEDSAVYLCASSPRSGALLTQYFGPGTRLTVL.

This clone was picked up a small number of times. The chain links TRBV9 to TRBJ1-2; possibly TRBD1 for D (5 bases). CDR3 length equals 14 residues. The V end was cut by 4 bases, the J end by 2 bases, with 12 bases between. The germline gives CDR1 SGDLS, CDR2 YYNGEE. The CDR3 is CASSSMRDNYGYTF. The CDR3, as DNA: TGTGCCAGCAGCTCTATGCGGGACAACTATGGCTACACCTTC. Complete variable domain (other parts from reference TRBV9 and TRBJ1-2): DSGVTQTPKHLITATGQRVTLRCSPRSGDLSVYWYQQSLDQGLQFLIQYYNGEERAKGNILERFSAQQFPDLHSELNLSSLELGDSALYFCASSSMRDNYGYTFGSGTRLTVV.